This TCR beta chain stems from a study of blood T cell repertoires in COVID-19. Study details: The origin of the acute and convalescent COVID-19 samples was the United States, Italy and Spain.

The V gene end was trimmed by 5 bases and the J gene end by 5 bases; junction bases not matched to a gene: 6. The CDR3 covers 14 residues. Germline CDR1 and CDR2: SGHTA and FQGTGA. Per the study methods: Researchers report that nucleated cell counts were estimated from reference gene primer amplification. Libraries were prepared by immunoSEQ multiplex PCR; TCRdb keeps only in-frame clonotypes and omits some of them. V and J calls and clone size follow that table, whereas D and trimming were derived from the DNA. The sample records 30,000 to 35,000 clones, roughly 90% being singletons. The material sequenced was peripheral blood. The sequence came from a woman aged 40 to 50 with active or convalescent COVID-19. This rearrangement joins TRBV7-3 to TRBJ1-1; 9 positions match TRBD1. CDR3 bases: TGTGCCAGCAGCAACCGGGACAGGGTGACTGAAGCTTTCTTT. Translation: CASSNRDRVTEAFF. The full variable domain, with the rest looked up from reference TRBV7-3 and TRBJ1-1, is GAGVSQTPSNKVTEKGKYVELRCDPISGHTALYWYRQSLGQGPEFLIYFQGTGAADDSGLPNDRFFAVRPEGSVSTLKIQRTERGDSAVYLCASSNRDRVTEAFFGQGTRLTVV.